These T cell receptor beta chains were read from a single sample in a study of shared clonotypes between healthy human individuals. Profiling relied on immunoSEQ multiplex PCR, and the TCRdb table lists in-frame clones only, not all of them. Among 1.5 million to 2.5 million clones, less than 95% were seen once, and the ten largest hold roughly 1.2%. Sample: naive CD8+ T cells sorted from blood. These receptors were obtained from a man in his late teens or twenties in good health. The CDR3 runs from the conserved cysteine through the conserved F or W. The D gene is left open where the match is weak. Clone size is not always given. Where it is, it says once, few, many or a class for expanded clones.

>TRBV12-1|TRBJ1-2|-|-
TGTGCCAGCAGCTTTCCAGTCTCTAACTATGGCTACACCTTC
CASSFPVSNYGYTF
>TRBV4-1|TRBJ2-7|-|-
TGCGCCAGCAGCCTCCGGGACACCAACTACGAGCAGTACTTC
CASSLRDTNYEQYF
>TRBV7-9|TRBJ2-1|-|-
TGTGCCAGCAGCGCGCCGACAGTGCCCGGGGAGCAGTTCTTC
CASSAPTVPGEQFF
>TRBV5-8|TRBJ2-7|-|TRBD2
TGTGCCAGCACCTCCGGGACTAGCACCTACTACGAGCAGTACTTC
CASTSGTSTYYEQYF
>TRBV30|TRBJ1-1|-|-
TGTGCCTGGAGTTTTACGCAGGAGTCTGAAGCTTTCTTT
CAWSFTQESEAFF
>TRBV9|TRBJ2-7|-|TRBD2
TGTGCCAGCAGTAGCGGGGGGACAACCTACGAGCAGTACTTC
CASSSGGTTYEQYF
>TRBV25-1|TRBJ2-7|once|-
TGTGCCAGCAGTGAATTTAGGGGGGACGAGCAGTACTTC
CASSEFRGDEQYF
>TRBV19|TRBJ2-1|-|-
TGTGCCAGTAGTCCAGGACTCTTCCATGAGCAGTTCTTC
CASSPGLFHEQFF
>TRBV25-1|TRBJ2-7|-|-
TGTGCCAGCAGTGAGGGCTTTTCCCCCGTCGAGCAGTACTTC
CASSEGFSPVEQYF
>TRBV4-1|TRBJ2-3|once|TRBD2
TGCGCCAGCAGCCAAGAACGGCCCCCCGCGGGAGCAGAAGATACGCAGTATTTT
CASSQERPPAGAEDTQYF